This T cell receptor (beta chain) was identified in a study of early T cells in non-severe SARS-CoV-2 infection. Study information: From unsorted whole blood, bulk RNA was sequenced, and the chains remained unpaired.

General study findings and limits: VDJdb matching, biased toward anti-spike CD8 responses, missed private and CD4 specificities.

The TCR library protocol was used to attach unique molecular identifiers. These identifiers were attached to individual cDNA molecules. TCRdb passed the 5' RACE reads through MiXCR, listing each CDR3 protein once. The data contain around 53,000 distinct CDR3 sequences, 6% to 8% of them seen just once; the ten biggest clones take up roughly 5%. Trimming cost V 0 bases and J 8 bases, with 13 bases left between them. The CDR3 runs to 14 residues. CDR1 LGHDT and CDR2 YNNKEL come from the germline V gene (reference sequence). This clonotype was counted ten times or more. Its antigen remains unknown. This clonotype was obtained from an adult who was a healthcare worker with PCR-confirmed SARS-CoV-2 infection or an uninfected control (not recorded which). The sample taken for sequencing was whole blood. The chain recombines TRBV3-1 with TRBJ1-2, with D tentatively TRBD1 (6 bases). CDR3 protein: CASSQDTGGAGYTF. In DNA, the CDR3 is TGTGCCAGCAGCCAAGATACGGGGGGCGCGGGCTACACCTTC.